Listed below are T cell receptor beta chains from one sample, sequenced in a study of CD8+CD57+ T cells in acquired aplastic anemia. TCRdb passed the reads through MiXCR, listing each CDR3 protein once. In the table there are 200,000 to 250,000 distinct CDR3 sequences, roughly 57% of which are singletons. The sequenced sample consisted of sorted CD4+, CD8+, or CD8+CD57+ T cells (not recorded which) from PBMCs. These receptors all come from a human donor in good health. The conserved cysteine and the conserved F or W are not part of the CDR3 here. For some rows the clone size is stated as once, few or many, or as a class when expanded; others skip it.

v_call clone_size cdr3_length cdr3_aa
TRBV9 . 10 ASSASWDGYT
TRBV24-1 few 11 ATSGDRGHEQY
TRBV10-3 . 11 AINTGMTDTQY
TRBV10-2 . 12 ASSESDGGYGYT
TRBV19 . 9 ACRQTTEAF
TRBV7-3 . 12 ASSFSGAIGELF
TRBV10-3 few 13 AISETKTSGKEQF
TRBV15 many 14 ATSNTSGGFFYGYT
TRBV12-3/TRBV12-4 . 13 ASSSGLAGNQPQH
TRBV4-1 . 14 ASNPLVEGSYETQY
TRBV19 . 12 ASSIEGGGYEQY
TRBV19 many 13 ASSAARIANQPQH
TRBV20-1 . 14 SARLAPLGTLGGYT
TRBV6-6 . 12 ASSADRIYNEQF
TRBV19 . 11 ASSRTGPAGYT
TRBV24-1 many 17 ATSDLPLLAGVGTDTQY
TRBV7-9 many 14 ASSLVGSGTTYEQY
TRBV19 many 13 ASSIEDAGNQPQH
TRBV2 . 12 ASGTGMENTEAF
TRBV12-2 once 14 ASRFDDGVVTDTQY
TRBV20-1 . 10 SARRGTDTQY
TRBV20-1 . 11 SAGRSGTYEQY
TRBV7-9 . 13 ASGSTSASGETQY
TRBV10-3 . 11 AISEEVGCEQL
TRBV28 . 10 ASSFESNEQF
TRBV27 few 11 ASLRGVGTEAF
TRBV7-2 many 12 ASSFSRFTYEQY
TRBV24-1 . 14 ATSDFRAYSYNEQF
TRBV11-2 . 14 ASSFNGGAITGELF
TRBV9 . 13 ASSLGLRGGTEAF
TRBV29-1 few 9 SVDPTALAF
TRBV6-5 . 11 ASRRTGSGPQH
TRBV29-1 . 18 SVPGASLEADRSKSYEQY
TRBV9 . 13 ASSVDGTEVSPLH
TRBV12-3/TRBV12-4 . 12 ASRPSGGSYEQY
TRBV19 . 12 ASTPFGGIVRYT
TRBV2 . 10 ASNRMMQTQY
TRBV24-1 . 11 ATSDGWNSPLH
TRBV7-8 . 15 ASSLLAGTTNTGELF